This TCR beta chain was identified during a study of shared clonotypes between healthy human individuals. Assay used: immunoSEQ multiplex PCR; TCRdb lists only in-frame clones, some missing. Of about 2.3 million clones listed, about 92% are singletons. Germline lookup yields CDR1 MNHEY and CDR2 SVGAGI. V lost 8 bases to trimming and J lost 0 bases, with 17 bases between them. The CDR3 is made up of 15 amino acids. Material for sequencing was naive CD4+ T cells from PBMCs. The subset denotes: CD45RA+ positively selected. V is TRBV6-5 and J is TRBJ2-7; D not resolved. The TCR comes from a man younger than 35 in good health. Some clones in this sample may be carry-over from other donors' samples. The CDR3, as DNA: TGTGCCAGCGGAAGATTCGTGGAGAGCTCCTACGAGCAGTACTTC. Protein: CASGRFVESSYEQYF.